This T cell receptor beta chain was identified in a study of T cell responses to AZD1222 COVID-19 vaccine. General study findings and limits: Epitopes outside B.1.351 and B.1.1.7 mutated regions reportedly drew nearly half of spike TCRs. Just a handful of people given AZD1222 tested seropositive at baseline. Donors in the cohort were predominantly white British and more often female, and clonal diversity was possibly underestimated. Spike-wide vaccine-associated CD4 TCRs dominated at 160-218 and 743-854.

Sequencing used immunoSEQ multiplex PCR; TCRdb keeps in-frame clones, though not all of them. The sample holds 130,000 to 150,000 clones, roughly 86% seen once. Trimming pared 3 bases from V and 7 bases from J, leaving 6 bases between. The V gene's germline CDR1 is MDHEN and CDR2 SYDVKM. This CDR3 region has 12 residues. Comments on this clone: Antigen specificity is unknown.

This rearrangement joins TRBV28 to TRBJ1-4; D remains unclear. The origin of this receptor is an adult who received the MenACWY meningococcal vaccine as a control. The source material was peripheral blood, sampled 28 days after the second dose of the MenACWY control vaccine. The CDR3 nucleotides read TGTGCCAGCAGTTTTCATTTTGAAAAACTGTTTTTT. It is translated as CASSFHFEKLFF.